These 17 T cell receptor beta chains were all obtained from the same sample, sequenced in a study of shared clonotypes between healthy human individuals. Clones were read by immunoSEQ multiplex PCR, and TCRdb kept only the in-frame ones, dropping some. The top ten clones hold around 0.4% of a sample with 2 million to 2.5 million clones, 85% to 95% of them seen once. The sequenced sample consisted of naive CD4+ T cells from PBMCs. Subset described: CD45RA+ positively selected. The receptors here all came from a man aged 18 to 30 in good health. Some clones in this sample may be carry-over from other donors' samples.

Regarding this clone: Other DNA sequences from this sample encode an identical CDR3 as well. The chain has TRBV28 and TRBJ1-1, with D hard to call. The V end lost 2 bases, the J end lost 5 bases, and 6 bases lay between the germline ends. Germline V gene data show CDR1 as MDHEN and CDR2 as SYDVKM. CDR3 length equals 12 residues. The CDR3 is CASSLLRTEAFF. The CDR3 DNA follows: TGTGCCAGCAGTTTACTCAGGACTGAAGCTTTCTTT.

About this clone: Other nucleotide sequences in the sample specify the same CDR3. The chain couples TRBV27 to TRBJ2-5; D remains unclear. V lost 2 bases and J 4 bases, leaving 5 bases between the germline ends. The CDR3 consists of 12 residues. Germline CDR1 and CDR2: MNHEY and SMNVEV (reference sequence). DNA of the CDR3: TGTGCCAGCAGTTTAGTCGGAGAGACCCAGTACTTC. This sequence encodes CASSLVGETQYF.

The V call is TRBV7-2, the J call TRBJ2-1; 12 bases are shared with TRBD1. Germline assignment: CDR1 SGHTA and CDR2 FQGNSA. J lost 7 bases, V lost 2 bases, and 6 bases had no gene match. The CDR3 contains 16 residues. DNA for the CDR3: TGTGCCAGCAGCTTAAACCGGGACAGGGGGCGTAATGAGCAGTTCTTC. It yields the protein CASSLNRDRGRNEQFF.

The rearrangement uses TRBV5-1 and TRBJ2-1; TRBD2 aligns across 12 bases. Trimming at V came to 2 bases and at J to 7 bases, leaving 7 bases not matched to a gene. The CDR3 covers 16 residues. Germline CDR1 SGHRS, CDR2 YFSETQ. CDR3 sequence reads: CASSFMTSGSTNEQFF. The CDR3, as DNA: TGCGCCAGCAGCTTTATGACTAGCGGGAGTACGAATGAGCAGTTCTTC.

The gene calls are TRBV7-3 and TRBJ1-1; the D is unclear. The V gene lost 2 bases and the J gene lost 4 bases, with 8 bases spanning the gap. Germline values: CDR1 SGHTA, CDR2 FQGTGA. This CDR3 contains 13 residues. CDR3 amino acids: CASSLGRPTEAFF. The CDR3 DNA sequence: TGTGCCAGCAGCTTAGGTCGGCCCACTGAAGCTTTCTTT.

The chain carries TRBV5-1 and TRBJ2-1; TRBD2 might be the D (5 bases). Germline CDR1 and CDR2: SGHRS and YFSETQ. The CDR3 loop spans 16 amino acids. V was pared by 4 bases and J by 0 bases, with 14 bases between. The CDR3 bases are TGCGCCAGCAGCGTCGACCCTAGCTCCTCCTACAATGAGCAGTTCTTC. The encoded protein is CASSVDPSSSYNEQFF.

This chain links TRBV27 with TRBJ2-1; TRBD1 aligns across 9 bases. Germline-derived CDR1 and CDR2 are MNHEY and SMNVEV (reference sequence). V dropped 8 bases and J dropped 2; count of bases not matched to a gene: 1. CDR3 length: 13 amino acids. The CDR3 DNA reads TGTGCCAGCCGGGACAGGGCCTACAATGAGCAGTTCTTC. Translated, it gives CASRDRAYNEQFF.

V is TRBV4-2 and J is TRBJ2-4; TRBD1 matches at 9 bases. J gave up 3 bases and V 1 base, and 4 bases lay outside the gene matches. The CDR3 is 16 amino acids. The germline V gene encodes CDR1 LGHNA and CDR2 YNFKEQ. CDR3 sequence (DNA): TGTGCCAGCAGCCAAGGGGACAGGGCGGGCAAAAACATTCAGTACTTC. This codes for CASSQGDRAGKNIQYF.

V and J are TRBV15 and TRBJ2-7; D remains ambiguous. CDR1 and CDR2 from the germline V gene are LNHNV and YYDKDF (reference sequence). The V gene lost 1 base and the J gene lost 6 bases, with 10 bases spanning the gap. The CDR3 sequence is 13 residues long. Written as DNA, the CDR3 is TGTGCCACCAGCAGAGCGGCGTCTCGCGAGCAGTACTTC. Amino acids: CATSRAASREQYF.

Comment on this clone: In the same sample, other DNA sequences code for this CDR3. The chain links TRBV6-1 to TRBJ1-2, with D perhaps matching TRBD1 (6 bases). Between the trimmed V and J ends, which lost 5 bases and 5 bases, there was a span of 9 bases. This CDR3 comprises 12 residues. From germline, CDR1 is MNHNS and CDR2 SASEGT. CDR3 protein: CASSPRGYGYTF. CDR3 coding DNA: TGTGCCAGCAGTCCCAGGGGATATGGCTACACCTTC.

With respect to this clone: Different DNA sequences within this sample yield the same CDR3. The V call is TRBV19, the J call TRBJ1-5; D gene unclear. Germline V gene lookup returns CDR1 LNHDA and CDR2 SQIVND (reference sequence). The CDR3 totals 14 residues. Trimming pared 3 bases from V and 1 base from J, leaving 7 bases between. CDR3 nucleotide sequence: TGTGCCAGTAGTATCGGCCGCAGCAATCAGCCCCAGCATTTT. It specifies CASSIGRSNQPQHF.

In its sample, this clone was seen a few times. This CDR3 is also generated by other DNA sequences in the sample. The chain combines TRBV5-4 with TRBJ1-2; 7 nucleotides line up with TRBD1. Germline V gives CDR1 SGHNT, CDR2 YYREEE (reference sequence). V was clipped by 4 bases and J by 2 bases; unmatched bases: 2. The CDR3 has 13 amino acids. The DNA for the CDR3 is TGTGCCAGCAGCCTGGGACAGAACTATGGCTACACCTTC. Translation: CASSLGQNYGYTF.

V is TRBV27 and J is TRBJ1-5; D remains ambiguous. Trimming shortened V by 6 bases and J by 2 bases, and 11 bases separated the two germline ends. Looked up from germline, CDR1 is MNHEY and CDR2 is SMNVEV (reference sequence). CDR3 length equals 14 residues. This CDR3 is CASRFSSGNQPQHF. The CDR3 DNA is TGTGCCAGCAGATTCAGCTCGGGCAATCAGCCCCAGCATTTT.

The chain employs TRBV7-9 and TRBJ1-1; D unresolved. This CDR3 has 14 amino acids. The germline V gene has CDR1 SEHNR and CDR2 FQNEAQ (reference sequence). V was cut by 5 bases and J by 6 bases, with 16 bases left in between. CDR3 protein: CASSPLLDRAEAFF. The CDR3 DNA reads TGTGCCAGCAGCCCACTGTTGGATAGGGCTGAAGCTTTCTTT.

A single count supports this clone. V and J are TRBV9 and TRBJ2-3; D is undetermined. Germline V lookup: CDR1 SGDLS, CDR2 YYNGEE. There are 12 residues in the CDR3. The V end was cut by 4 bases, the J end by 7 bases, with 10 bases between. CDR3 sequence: CASSQLGNTQYF. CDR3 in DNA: TGTGCCAGCAGCCAATTGGGAAATACGCAGTATTTT.

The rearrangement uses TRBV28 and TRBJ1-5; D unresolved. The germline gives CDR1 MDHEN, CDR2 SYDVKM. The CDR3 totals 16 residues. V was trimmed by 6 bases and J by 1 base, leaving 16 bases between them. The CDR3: CASSPLEGRSNQPQHF. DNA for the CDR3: TGTGCCAGCAGCCCGCTTGAGGGCAGGAGCAATCAGCCCCAGCATTTT. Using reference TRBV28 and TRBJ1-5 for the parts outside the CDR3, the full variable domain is DVKVTQSSRYLVKRTGEKVFLECVQDMDHENMFWYRQDPGLGLRLIYFSYDVKMKEKGDIPEGYSVSREKKERFSLILESASTNQTSMYLCASSPLEGRSNQPQHFGDGTRLSIL.

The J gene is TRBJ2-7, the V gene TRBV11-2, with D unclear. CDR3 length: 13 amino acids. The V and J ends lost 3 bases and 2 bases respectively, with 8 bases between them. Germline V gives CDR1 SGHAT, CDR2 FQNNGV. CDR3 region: CASSFGFTYEQYF. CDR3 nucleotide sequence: TGTGCCAGCAGCTTCGGGTTCACCTACGAGCAGTACTTC.